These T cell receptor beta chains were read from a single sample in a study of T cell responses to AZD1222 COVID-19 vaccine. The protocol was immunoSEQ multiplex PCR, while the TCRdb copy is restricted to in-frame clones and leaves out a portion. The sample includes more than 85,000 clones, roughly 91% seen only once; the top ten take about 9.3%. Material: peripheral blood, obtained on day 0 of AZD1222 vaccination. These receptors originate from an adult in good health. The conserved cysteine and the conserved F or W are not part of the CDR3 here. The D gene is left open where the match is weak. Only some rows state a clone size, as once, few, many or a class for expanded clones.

CDR3: SVEDVPGELF; V: TRBV29-1; D: .; size: .
CDR3: ASSKKTGNTEAF; V: TRBV19; D: .; size: .
CDR3: ASSYSRTTGELF; V: TRBV6-5; D: .; size: .
CDR3: AWSVLRGGDQETQY; V: TRBV30; D: .; size: .
CDR3: ASSEAGLGGYT; V: TRBV6-1; D: .; size: once
CDR3: ASSGGHEGNEQF; V: TRBV2; D: .; size: .
CDR3: ASSSPNTDTQY; V: TRBV6-5; D: .; size: .
CDR3: ASSTTAGREQF; V: TRBV6-5; D: .; size: .
CDR3: ASRYRGEVYGYT; V: TRBV2; D: TRBD1; size: few
CDR3: ASSESQSRTDTQY; V: TRBV6-1; D: .; size: .
CDR3: ASSLTGTLYNEQF; V: TRBV5-6; D: .; size: .
CDR3: ASSGLAGGRTGELF; V: TRBV28; D: TRBD2; size: .
CDR3: ASSLVGANEKLF; V: TRBV7-9; D: .; size: .
CDR3: ASSDRRRGLRYQETQY; V: TRBV7-9; D: .; size: .
CDR3: ASSMGNSNQPQH; V: TRBV6-5; D: .; size: once
CDR3: ASSLIGTGDQPQH; V: TRBV7-8; D: TRBD1; size: .
CDR3: ASSPMSSTDTQY; V: TRBV3-1/TRBV3-2; D: .; size: .
CDR3: ASSRGTSGIFYEQY; V: TRBV5-4; D: TRBD2; size: .
CDR3: ASSILGQGGEKLF; V: TRBV19; D: TRBD1; size: .
CDR3: ASSPPNTGELF; V: TRBV18; D: .; size: .
CDR3: ASSPTGTDFNEQF; V: TRBV5-1; D: TRBD1; size: .
CDR3: ASSYGGETQY; V: TRBV6-2/TRBV6-3; D: .; size: .
CDR3: ASSFGPSANEKLF; V: TRBV5-1; D: .; size: .
CDR3: ASQHLAEQY; V: TRBV3-1/TRBV3-2; D: .; size: once
CDR3: ASSYEGNVYEQY; V: TRBV6-5; D: .; size: .
CDR3: ASNLGDYEQY; V: TRBV28; D: .; size: .
CDR3: ASSWAGTGGANTGELF; V: TRBV5-1; D: TRBD1; size: .
CDR3: ASSTDRNGYNEQF; V: TRBV5-4; D: .; size: .
CDR3: ASSQEARSGNTIY; V: TRBV4-1; D: .; size: once
CDR3: ASSPGWTSGRSEQF; V: TRBV5-1; D: TRBD2; size: .
CDR3: ASSSPRGEQF; V: TRBV7-9; D: .; size: .
CDR3: ASRPDFGVYEQY; V: TRBV19; D: .; size: .
CDR3: ASSYLSTGYTGELF; V: TRBV6-5; D: .; size: .
CDR3: ASSPPGGIDTEAF; V: TRBV18; D: .; size: few
CDR3: ASSITLQRRLNNEQF; V: TRBV19; D: .; size: .
CDR3: ASSPGPNFVETQY; V: TRBV11-1; D: .; size: .
CDR3: ASSPGTYSYEQY; V: TRBV28; D: .; size: .
CDR3: SVLGTIGTGELF; V: TRBV29-1; D: .; size: .
CDR3: ASRPGLNYGYT; V: TRBV6-5; D: .; size: .
CDR3: ASSRTSGSSNEQF; V: TRBV2; D: TRBD2; size: .